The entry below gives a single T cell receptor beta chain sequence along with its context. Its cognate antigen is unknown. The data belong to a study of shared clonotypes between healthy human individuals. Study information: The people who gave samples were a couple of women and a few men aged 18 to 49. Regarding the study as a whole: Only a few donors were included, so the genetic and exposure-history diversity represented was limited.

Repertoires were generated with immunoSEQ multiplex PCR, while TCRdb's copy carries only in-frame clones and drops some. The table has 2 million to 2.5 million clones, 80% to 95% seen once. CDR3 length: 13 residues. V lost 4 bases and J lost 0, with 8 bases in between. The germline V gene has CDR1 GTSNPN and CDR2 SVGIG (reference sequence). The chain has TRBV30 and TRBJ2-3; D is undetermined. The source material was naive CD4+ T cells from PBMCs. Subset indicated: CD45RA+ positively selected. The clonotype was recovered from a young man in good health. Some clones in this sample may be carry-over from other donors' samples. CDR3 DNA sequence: TGTGCCTGGACTGACACTAGCACAGATACGCAGTATTTT. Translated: CAWTDTSTDTQYF.